Listed below are T cell receptor beta chains from one sample, sequenced in a study of blood T cell repertoires in COVID-19. Profiled with immunoSEQ multiplex PCR; TCRdb holds only in-frame clones, not every one. This table has about 260,000 clones, 88% appearing once. The sequenced material came from peripheral blood. All receptors derive from a human donor in a cohort sampled during active COVID-19. CDR3s include the opening cysteine and the closing phenylalanine or tryptophan. Each record gives: J gene, clone size, V gene, D gene, CDR3 DNA, CDR3 protein. A D gene is named only where the DNA matches it firmly. Not all rows give a size; the values are once, few, many and, for expanded clones, a class.

>TRBJ1-1|-|TRBV19|-
TGTGCCAGTAGTACGCGGGGGAACACTGAAGCTTTCTTT
CASSTRGNTEAFF
>TRBJ1-6|-|TRBV7-2|-
TGTGCCAGCAGCCGGGACTTCCCAAATTCACCCCTCCACTTT
CASSRDFPNSPLHF
>TRBJ2-1|few|TRBV11-3|TRBD2
TGTGCCAGCAGCTCCCATAGCGGGGGCCGGAATGAGCAGTTCTTC
CASSSHSGGRNEQFF
>TRBJ2-7|-|TRBV5-1|TRBD2
TGCGCCAGCAGCTCAACTCCGGGACTAGCGGGTTCCCCCAGCTCCTACGAGCAGTACTTC
CASSSTPGLAGSPSSYEQYF
>TRBJ1-2|-|TRBV9|-
TGTGCCAGCAGCCCAGGGGAGGGGCCCTATGGCTACACCTTC
CASSPGEGPYGYTF
>TRBJ1-6|-|TRBV30|-
TGTGCCTGGAGTGTGAGCGCACCCCTCCACTTT
CAWSVSAPLHF
>TRBJ2-3|-|TRBV24-1|-
TGTGCCACCAGTGGCCCATCTCAGGGAGGTCCAGATACGCAGTATTTT
CATSGPSQGGPDTQYF
>TRBJ2-1|-|TRBV7-6|-
TGTGCCAGCCGCCAATCGACGGGTGAGCAGTTCTTC
CASRQSTGEQFF
>TRBJ2-5|once|TRBV3-1/TRBV3-2|-
TGTGCCAGCAGCCTCATCCTAGCGCCCCAAGAGACCCAGTACTTC
CASSLILAPQETQYF
>TRBJ2-1|-|TRBV30|-
TGTGCCTGGAGTGTCCTCACGCGGAGCTCCTACAATGAGCAGTTCTTC
CAWSVLTRSSYNEQFF
>TRBJ1-1|-|TRBV7-9|TRBD1
TGTGCCAGCAGCTCGGACAGGGGAAAGGGCATGAACACTGAAGCTTTCTTT
CASSSDRGKGMNTEAFF
>TRBJ1-1|-|TRBV7-9|-
TGTGCCAGCAGCCCCCGACAGGATCTGGGCACTGAAGCTTTCTTT
CASSPRQDLGTEAFF
>TRBJ2-7|-|TRBV11-2|TRBD2
TGTGCCAGCATCACCACACCGGGACTAGCGGCCGCCTACGAGCAGTACTTC
CASITTPGLAAAYEQYF
>TRBJ1-5|-|TRBV27|-
TGTGCCAGCATGGATAGGGACGCCGCGGGGGGCAATCAGCCCCAGCATTTT
CASMDRDAAGGNQPQHF
>TRBJ1-3|-|TRBV5-1|-
TGCGCCAGCAGCTTGGACCCAGGAGGAAACACCATATATTTT
CASSLDPGGNTIYF
>TRBJ1-2|-|TRBV4-3|-
TGCGCCAGCAGCTCACCATTTACAGGGAACTATGGCTACACCTTC
CASSSPFTGNYGYTF
>TRBJ2-7|-|TRBV7-2|TRBD2
TGTGCCAGCAGCTTAGGGGGTAGCGGGGGCACCTACGAGCAGTACTTC
CASSLGGSGGTYEQYF
>TRBJ1-5|-|TRBV12-3/TRBV12-4|-
TGTGCCAGCAGTCCCCCAAATCAGCCCCAGCATTTT
CASSPPNQPQHF
>TRBJ2-6|-|TRBV4-3|TRBD1
TGCGCCAGCAGCCAAGTGGACAGGGCCTCCTCTGGGGCCAACGTCCTGACTTTC
CASSQVDRASSGANVLTF
>TRBJ2-7|-|TRBV28|-
TGTGCCAGCACCGCCGTGGGGGGAGGCTACGAGCAGTACTTC
CASTAVGGGYEQYF
>TRBJ2-3|few|TRBV30|TRBD1
TGTGCCTGGAGTGGCGGGACAGGGGGCACAGATACGCAGTATTTT
CAWSGGTGGTDTQYF
>TRBJ1-4|-|TRBV16|-
TGTGCCAGCAGCCACGAGGTGGCAGGGACTAATGAAAAACTGTTTTTT
CASSHEVAGTNEKLFF
>TRBJ1-6|-|TRBV19|TRBD1
TGTGCCACCACGGGACAGGATAATTCACCCCTCCACTTT
CATTGQDNSPLHF
>TRBJ1-2|-|TRBV6-5|-
TGTGCCAGCAGTCCAGGCCAGGGCCGAGGAAGTGGCTACACCTTC
CASSPGQGRGSGYTF
>TRBJ2-2|-|TRBV7-2|TRBD1
TGTGCCAGCAGCGAGGGACAGTTGAACACCGGGGAGCTGTTTTTT
CASSEGQLNTGELFF
>TRBJ2-7|-|TRBV5-4|TRBD2
TGTGCCAGCAGCTTGCCGGGGACTAACCCCCACAACGAGCAGTACTTC
CASSLPGTNPHNEQYF
>TRBJ2-7|-|TRBV6-1|-
TGTGCCAGCAGTGAAGGGAACAGCATTTCCTACGAGCAGTACTTC
CASSEGNSISYEQYF
>TRBJ2-4|-|TRBV6-2/TRBV6-3|-
TGTGCCAGCAGCCAAGCGGGTCGGGCTAAAAACATTCAGTACTTC
CASSQAGRAKNIQYF
>TRBJ2-3|-|TRBV5-5|-
TGTGCCAGCAGCTTGCCCTATACGACAGGAACTAGCACAGATACGCAGTATTTT
CASSLPYTTGTSTDTQYF
>TRBJ2-5|-|TRBV5-6|-
TGTGCCAGCAGCTTCACAGGAGGGGCCGTGGAGACCCAGTACTTC
CASSFTGGAVETQYF
>TRBJ2-3|-|TRBV19|TRBD2
TGTGCCAGTACCTCTGGCGGGGGGACAGATACGCAGTATTTT
CASTSGGGTDTQYF
>TRBJ1-1|-|TRBV6-5|TRBD1
TGTGCCAGCAGAGACAGGGGGGAAGCTTTCTTT
CASRDRGEAFF
>TRBJ2-7|-|TRBV7-8|TRBD1
TGTGCCAGCAGCCCCTGGACAGGGGACACCTACGAGCAGTACTTC
CASSPWTGDTYEQYF
>TRBJ1-4|-|TRBV6-6|TRBD1
TGTGCCAGCAGTTACGGGGACAGGACTAATGAAAAACTGTTTTTT
CASSYGDRTNEKLFF
>TRBJ1-1|few|TRBV3-1/TRBV3-2|TRBD1
TGTGCCAGCACTACAGGGGGGTGGGGAGCACCAGAAGCTTTCTTT
CASTTGGWGAPEAFF
>TRBJ2-1|-|TRBV5-1|TRBD2
TGCGCCAGCAGCCCTAAGCGGGAGGTCTCTTACAATGAGCAGTTCTTC
CASSPKREVSYNEQFF
>TRBJ2-5|-|TRBV19|TRBD1
TGTGCCAGTAGTCGGGACAGGAGCGAGACCCAGTACTTC
CASSRDRSETQYF